This T cell receptor beta chain derives from a study of cytomegalovirus exposure and HLA in healthy donors. This CDR3 contains 14 residues. Germline V lookup: CDR1 SGHVS, CDR2 FQNEAQ. V lost 6 bases and J lost 2, with 10 bases in between. TCRdb keeps only in-frame clones here, not all; method: immunoSEQ multiplex PCR. The sample yields hundreds of thousands of clones, less than 90% seen once. The clonotype comes from a woman between 18 and 30 years old in good health and CMV-seronegative. Sequencing was done on a sample of PBMCs. J is TRBJ1-4 and V is TRBV7-8; D unclear. The CDR3 region has the DNA TGTGCCAGCAGACTAGGGAGGACTAATGAAAAACTGTTTTTT. As protein: CASRLGRTNEKLFF.